The TCR beta chain described here comes from a study of blood T cell repertoires in COVID-19. Across the whole study: Acute and convalescent COVID-19 samples came from the United States, Italy and Spain. From T cells, B-cell-depleted T cells, or PBMCs came the material, which was cDNA or gDNA.

Assay used: immunoSEQ multiplex PCR; TCRdb lists only in-frame clones, some missing. The sample has 200,000 or so clones, 92% seen once. The CDR3 is 15 residues long. The ends were cut back, 7 bases at V and 7 bases at J, with 19 bases in the middle. The germline V gene encodes CDR1 LNHDA and CDR2 SQIVND (reference sequence). Enrolled during active infection, Seattle patients were then followed longitudinally. Sequencing input: peripheral blood. The chain joins TRBV19 to TRBJ1-4, with TRBD1 as a possible D gene (6 bases). This TCR came from a man aged 55 to 70 with COVID-19, enrolled during active disease. CDR3 residues: CASTRTGTFPEKLFF. CDR3 sequence (DNA): TGTGCCAGTACTCGGACCGGGACATTTCCTGAAAAACTGTTTTTT.